This T cell receptor beta chain was recovered during a study of T cell responses to AZD1222 COVID-19 vaccine. Study-wide results and caveats: Only a handful of individuals given AZD1222 were seropositive at baseline. Spike as a whole was targeted by vaccine-associated CD4 TCRs, dominant at 160-218 and 743-854. Every sample of the repertoires postdated the peak T cell response.

The CDR3 extends over 15 amino acids. The V gene's germline CDR1 is LNHDA and CDR2 SQIVND (reference sequence). V was clipped by 9 bases and J by 0 bases, with 15 bases between them. Data came from immunoSEQ multiplex PCR; TCRdb stores just in-frame clones and leaves some out. This table holds about 140,000 clones, over 85% found once. Of note for this clone: Its antigen is still unknown.

This receptor was obtained from an adult in good health. The source was peripheral blood, collected on day 0 of AZD1222 vaccination. The chain uses TRBV19 and TRBJ2-1; D is possibly TRBD1 (5 bases). The CDR3 reads CASRSGAGSYNEQFF. As DNA, the CDR3 is TGTGCCAGCCGATCTGGGGCAGGCTCCTACAATGAGCAGTTCTTC.